The clone carrying this T cell receptor beta chain was seen at least ten times. Germline lookup yields CDR1 SGHTA and CDR2 FQGNSA. V lost 4 bases and J lost 7; bases outside the gene matches: 14. The CDR3 runs 17 residues. Researchers amplified the TCR beta CDR3 regions from RNA transcripts. The TCR CDR3 first-round RT-PCR relied on the HTBI primer set. A single record per CDR3 protein comes from TCRdb applying MiXCR to the multiplex PCR reads. The top ten clones hold around 28% of a sample with roughly 400,000 distinct CDR3 sequences, 11% to 15% of them seen once. This sample was included in a study of T cells in Graves' hyperthyroidism and ophthalmopathy. Turning to the study itself: Initial diagnosis, before any treatment, was when peripheral blood was collected.

Each diagnosis drew on symptoms, thyroxine, TRAb, thyroid ultrasound and orbital computed tomography findings. J is TRBJ2-5 and V is TRBV7-2; the match to TRBD2 covers 11 bases. This clonotype originated in a man over 45 with Graves' ophthalmopathy. The sample comprised blood. CDR3 residues: CASSSRLAGTQVGTQYF. CDR3 bases: TGTGCCAGCAGCTCAAGACTAGCGGGGACCCAGGTTGGGACCCAGTACTTC.